This T cell receptor (beta chain) was captured in a study of blood T cell repertoires in COVID-19. Looking at the study overall: Whether acute or convalescent, the COVID-19 samples came from the United States, Italy and Spain. The cDNA or gDNA used as material had been derived from T cells, B-cell-depleted T cells, or PBMCs.

Assignments of participants to cohorts depended upon their own reported clinical history. In this sample, this clone turned up once. Additional DNA sequences in this sample encode the identical CDR3. The CDR3 runs 14 residues. Deletions cut 0 bases from V and 1 base from J, with 7 bases between. CDR1 and CDR2 from the germline V gene are SGHRS and YFSETQ. As originally analysed: Amplification with reference gene primers provided the estimates of nucleated cell counts. TCRdb keeps only in-frame clones here, not all; method: immunoSEQ multiplex PCR. The DNA gave D and trimming, while V, J and clone size come from that table. The sample records a few hundred thousand clones, approximately 90% being singletons.

This TCR came from a woman aged 55 to 70 who had recovered from COVID-19. The J gene is TRBJ1-1, the V gene TRBV5-1; weak D call: TRBD1 (6 bases). The sequenced sample was PBMCs or T cells enriched from blood (not recorded which). CDR3 in amino acids: CASSLGGRNTEAFF. Here the CDR3 DNA reads TGCGCCAGCAGCTTGGGGGGGCGGAACACTGAAGCTTTCTTT. Full variable domain (rest looked up from reference TRBV5-1 and TRBJ1-1): KAGVTQTPRYLIKTRGQQVTLSCSPISGHRSVSWYQQTPGQGLQFLFEYFSETQRNKGNFPGRFSGRQFSNSRSEMNVSTLELGDSALYLCASSLGGRNTEAFFGQGTRLTVV.